This T cell receptor (beta chain) comes out of a study of regulatory T cells in long-lasting Graves disease. Overall study findings and caveats: Relative to newly diagnosed Graves' patients, persistent ones had lower TCR diversity.

V lost 7 bases and J lost 8, with 22 bases in between. The length of the CDR3 is 15 residues. This clonotype occurred many times. Its antigen remains unknown. Both iRepertoire HTBI primers and Arm-PCR of CDR3 regions were used to build the TCR beta libraries. A single record per CDR3 protein comes from TCRdb applying MiXCR to the multiplex PCR reads. The sample includes hundreds of thousands of distinct CDR3 sequences, roughly 15% seen only once; the top ten take 12%. Time point given: newly diagnosed GD, antithyroid drugs for less than 3 months. Extracted PBMC RNA gave rise to the TCR library. Separately, the same data were catalogued under a study of T cells in Graves' hyperthyroidism and ophthalmopathy. That report notes: Stable disease denoted Graves' hyperthyroidism without ophthalmopathy progression within 18 months. In the blood, most expanded thyroid clonotypes above 0.001 appeared as well.

The sequences come from peripheral blood mononuclear cells (PBMCs), collected at new diagnosis, from a patient treated with antithyroid drugs. This receptor was taken from a man aged 18 to 29 with Graves disease. The rearrangement joins TRBV12-3 or TRBV12-4 to TRBJ2-3; tentative D call: TRBD2 (7 bases). Here the CDR3 reads CASILGGGGGVTQYF. CDR3 in DNA: TGTGCCAGCATTCTAGGGGGAGGTGGGGGGGTTACGCAGTATTTT.